A selection of T cell receptor beta chains follows, all from one sample in a study of regulatory T cells in long-lasting Graves disease. A single record per CDR3 protein comes from TCRdb applying MiXCR to the multiplex PCR reads. The sample has around 450,000 distinct CDR3 sequences; 14% to 15% are singletons. The sample was also reused in another study, on T cells in Graves' hyperthyroidism and ophthalmopathy.

The starting material was peripheral blood mononuclear cells (PBMCs), obtained at new diagnosis, from a patient treated with antithyroid drugs. These receptors all stem from a woman between 25 and 40 years old with Graves disease. Each CDR3 is given with its conserved first and last residue. Fields, in order: J gene, clone size, V gene, D gene, CDR3 protein, CDR3 DNA. The D gene is left open where the match is weak. Expanded clones are given a class, and other clones once, few, many or no size at all.

j_call: TRBJ1-1; clone_size: many; v_call: TRBV7-8; d_call: TRBD1; cdr3_aa: CASSTRTGTEAFF; cdr3_nt: TGTGCCAGCAGCACGAGGACAGGGACTGAAGCTTTCTTT
j_call: TRBJ2-7; clone_size: many; v_call: TRBV27; d_call: .; cdr3_aa: CASSSDLSSYEQYF; cdr3_nt: TGTGCCAGCAGTTCGGACCTGAGCTCCTACGAGCAGTACTTC
j_call: TRBJ2-4; clone_size: many; v_call: TRBV7-9; d_call: .; cdr3_aa: CASSLTGGGAAKNIQYF; cdr3_nt: TGTGCCAGCAGCTTAACGGGTGGGGGAGCGGCCAAAAACATTCAGTACTTC
j_call: TRBJ2-5; clone_size: .; v_call: TRBV12-3/TRBV12-4; d_call: TRBD2; cdr3_aa: CASSFLNLAGLQETQYF; cdr3_nt: TGTGCCAGCAGTTTTCTAAATCTAGCGGGGCTCCAAGAGACCCAGTACTTC
j_call: TRBJ1-2; clone_size: many; v_call: TRBV18; d_call: .; cdr3_aa: CASSPGGLGYTF; cdr3_nt: TGTGCCAGCTCACCAGGGGGACTTGGCTACACCTTC
j_call: TRBJ1-1; clone_size: .; v_call: TRBV24-1; d_call: .; cdr3_aa: CASQAGNTEAFF; cdr3_nt: TGTGCCTCCCAAGCAGGAAACACTGAGGCTTTCTTT
j_call: TRBJ1-2; clone_size: .; v_call: TRBV4-1; d_call: TRBD1; cdr3_aa: CASSPYEILQGRSYGYTF; cdr3_nt: TGCGCCAGCAGCCCATACGAAATTTTACAGGGGCGCAGCTATGGCTACACCTTC
j_call: TRBJ2-1; clone_size: many; v_call: TRBV19; d_call: .; cdr3_aa: CATLPWREHEQFF; cdr3_nt: TGTGCCACCCTCCCCTGGAGGGAACATGAGCAGTTCTTC
j_call: TRBJ1-5; clone_size: few; v_call: TRBV3-1; d_call: TRBD1; cdr3_aa: CASSQGQISNQPQHF; cdr3_nt: TGTGCCAGCAGCCAGGGACAGATTAGCAATCAGCCCCAGCATTTT
j_call: TRBJ2-7; clone_size: many; v_call: TRBV18; d_call: .; cdr3_aa: CASSPGRAYEQYF; cdr3_nt: TGTGCCAGCTCCCCAGGACGAGCCTACGAGCAGTACTTC
j_call: TRBJ1-1; clone_size: many; v_call: TRBV7-9; d_call: TRBD1; cdr3_aa: CASDRGLVAFF; cdr3_nt: TGTGCCAGCGACAGGGGGCTGGTAGCTTTCTTT
j_call: TRBJ1-1; clone_size: many; v_call: TRBV2; d_call: .; cdr3_aa: CASAVNTEAFF; cdr3_nt: TGTGCCAGCGCGGTGAACACTGAAGCTTTCTTT
j_call: TRBJ2-1; clone_size: many; v_call: TRBV7-3; d_call: .; cdr3_aa: CASSLVLGDNEQFF; cdr3_nt: TGTGCCAGCAGCTTAGTTTTAGGGGACAATGAGCAGTTCTTC
j_call: TRBJ2-1; clone_size: .; v_call: TRBV11-3; d_call: .; cdr3_aa: CASSLDSLLGDEQFF; cdr3_nt: TGTGCCAGCAGCTTAGATTCCCTTCTTGGGGATGAGCAGTTCTTC
j_call: TRBJ1-1; clone_size: few; v_call: TRBV5-1; d_call: .; cdr3_aa: CASSLGDVNTEAFF; cdr3_nt: TGCGCCAGCAGCTTAGGAGATGTGAACACTGAAGCTTTCTTT
j_call: TRBJ2-1; clone_size: few; v_call: TRBV30; d_call: .; cdr3_aa: CAWSVGWGRNEQFF; cdr3_nt: TGTGCCTGGAGTGTAGGCTGGGGGCGGAATGAGCAGTTCTTC
j_call: TRBJ2-1; clone_size: many; v_call: TRBV6-1; d_call: TRBD2; cdr3_aa: CASSTSGEKWEQFF; cdr3_nt: TGTGCCAGCAGTACTAGCGGGGAAAAATGGGAGCAGTTCTTC
j_call: TRBJ2-4; clone_size: .; v_call: TRBV3-1; d_call: .; cdr3_aa: CASSQAGVGIAKNIQYF; cdr3_nt: TGTGCCAGCAGCCAAGCTGGTGTGGGGATAGCCAAAAACATTCAGTACTTC